Detailed here is one T cell receptor beta chain. Its specificity is not known. TCRdb's table, derived via immunoSEQ multiplex PCR, lists solely in-frame clones and lacks some. The top ten clones hold more than 0.5% of a sample with about 1 million clones, approximately 80% of them seen once. These data come from a study of shared clonotypes between healthy human individuals. Across the whole study: Three plates each covered CD4 naive and memory; CD8 naive two, CD8 memory one.

Memory CD4+ cells were the fraction left after CD45RA+ naive selection. The CDR3 is 12 amino acids. Trimming removed 5 bases at V and 3 bases at J, with 7 bases between. The germline V gene encodes CDR1 SGHAT and CDR2 FQNNGV. Whole-study results and caveats: Generally, naive subsets (rather than memory subsets) showed larger estimated richness.

The V and J genes are TRBV11-2 and TRBJ1-1; D gene uncertain. Sequenced material: memory CD4+ T cells from PBMCs. Noted subset: CD45RA-negative fraction. The clonotype was recovered from a man between 18 and 29 years old in good health. Some clones in this sample may be carry-over from other donors' samples. Here the CDR3 DNA reads TGTGCCAGCAGCCAACGTTACACTGAAGCTTTCTTT. This encodes CASSQRYTEAFF.